This entry is about one TCR beta chain. Antigen unknown. At one of its ends the junction is not consistent with the germline gene, which may arise from a read error. The template was RNA from unsorted bulk tissue. Distant lung tissue was collected more than 3 cm away from the tumor edge. This entry comes from a study of tumor and adjacent non-tumor tissue in lung cancer. In the study overall: Aged about 31 to 80 years, patients included under 13 men and about 5 women with stage I to III disease. General observations from the study: Significantly higher TCR diversity was found in tumor than normal lung.

A modified ARM-PCR protocol with three rounds of nested PCR amplified TCRbeta. A single record per CDR3 protein comes from TCRdb applying MiXCR to the multiplex PCR reads. The sample has approximately 80,000 distinct CDR3 sequences; approximately 80% are singletons. The sequence came from a man in his sixties with non-small cell lung cancer. Sequenced sample: distant non-tumor lung tissue.

The CDR3 coding sequence is TGTGCCAACAGTGAGGGGCAGGGGACTGGGGCCAACGTCCTGACTTTC. Protein: CANSEGQGTGANVLTF. This sequence joins TRBV6-1 and TRBJ2-6, with a tentative D call TRBD1 (6 bases). CDR3 length: 16 residues. Germline assignment: CDR1 MNHNS and CDR2 SASEGT.